Sequencing of this T cell receptor (beta chain) was carried out in a study of cytomegalovirus exposure and HLA in healthy donors. Germline V gene data show CDR1 as SEHNR and CDR2 as FQNEAQ (reference sequence). The V gene lost 5 bases and the J gene lost 1 base, with 11 bases spanning the gap. The CDR3 extends over 14 amino acids. This clone appeared once. The PCR ran on 60 Vbeta and 13 Jbeta primers. Method: immunoSEQ multiplex PCR; TCRdb's copy keeps in-frame clones and lacks some. The repertoire consists of under 200,000 clones, with 75% to 85% occurring once and the leading ten covering roughly 0.82%.

The sequence was collected from a female donor in good health and CMV-seronegative. The sequencing sample was made of PBMCs. The J gene is TRBJ1-2, the V gene TRBV7-9; possibly TRBD1 for D (5 bases). The DNA of the CDR3 is TGTGCCAGCAGCCCGTGGGGGGGTAACTATGGCTACACCTTC. The encoded protein is CASSPWGGNYGYTF.